Below are 25 T cell receptor beta chains sequenced from a single sample in a study of cytomegalovirus exposure and HLA in healthy donors. Profiled with immunoSEQ multiplex PCR; TCRdb holds only in-frame clones, not every one. The sample comprises some 330,000 clones, just over 85% of which are singletons, and around 0.84% rests with the top ten. Sequencing used PBMCs. Source of these receptors: a woman under 30 in good health and CMV-seronegative.

The J gene is TRBJ1-1, the V gene TRBV10-3; D gene ambiguous. The CDR3 runs 12 residues. The V gene's germline CDR1 is ENHRY and CDR2 SYGVKD. V was cut by 10 bases and J by 3 bases, with 12 bases left in between. Here the CDR3 DNA reads TGTGCCACCTCGAGGAGGGACACTGAAGCTTTCTTT. This translates into CATSRRDTEAFF.

This chain joins TRBV27 and TRBJ1-2; D gene uncertain. From germline, CDR1 is MNHEY and CDR2 SMNVEV (reference sequence). The CDR3 covers 13 residues. V was trimmed by 2 bases and J by 2 bases, leaving 6 bases between them. The CDR3 region has the DNA TGTGCCAGCAGTTTAGGACTAAACTATGGCTACACCTTC. The encoded protein is CASSLGLNYGYTF.

This clone turned up a few times. The rearrangement links TRBV7-2 to TRBJ2-7; TRBD1 matches 8 bases. Germline V gene data show CDR1 as SGHTA and CDR2 as FQGNSA. J gave up 3 bases and V 4 bases, and 5 bases lay outside the gene matches. This CDR3 has 14 residues. CDR3 sequence: CASSSRTGYYEQYF. CDR3 in DNA: TGTGCCAGCAGCTCTCGGACAGGGTACTACGAGCAGTACTTC.

This chain uses TRBV25-1 with TRBJ2-7; 7 bases line up with TRBD2. The V segment lost 10 bases and the J segment 3 bases; nucleotides outside the gene matches: 15. CDR1 and CDR2 from the germline V gene are MGHDK and SYGVNS. The CDR3 runs to 15 residues. The CDR3 loop is CATGVGGAGSYEQYF. CDR3 DNA: TGTGCCACAGGAGTCGGTGGAGCGGGGAGCTACGAGCAGTACTTC.

The chain carries TRBV6-1 and TRBJ2-2; 7 bases align to TRBD2. Germline V CDR1 and CDR2: MNHNS, SASEGT. V gave up 11 bases and J gave up 7 bases; unmatched junction bases: 10. This CDR3 comprises 13 residues. The CDR3 DNA reads as TGTGCCCCTGGGGGGGGATGGAACGGGGAGCTGTTTTTT. Protein: CAPGGGWNGELFF.

The chain is built from TRBV28 and TRBJ2-4, with 7 bases lining up with TRBD2. CDR1 is MDHEN and CDR2 is SYDVKM in the germline V gene. J was trimmed by 14 bases and V by 8 bases; bases with no gene match: 15. The CDR3 contains 13 residues. The CDR3 DNA follows: TGTGCCAGCGGCACTATACGGCGGGAGCCGAAGTACTTC. Translated, it gives CASGTIRREPKYF.

V usage is TRBV7-2 and J usage is TRBJ2-7; perhaps TRBD2 as D (6 bases). This CDR3 comprises 13 residues. The V end was cut by 2 bases, the J end by 3 bases, with 8 bases between. Per the germline V gene, CDR1 is SGHTA and CDR2 is FQGNSA. CDR3 residues: CASSLFSGYEQYF. The CDR3 DNA reads as TGTGCCAGCAGCTTATTTAGCGGCTACGAGCAGTACTTC.

The chain links TRBV5-1 to TRBJ2-7, with 13 bases that match TRBD2. CDR1 is SGHRS, CDR2 YFSETQ, per germline. With 3 bases clipped from V and 2 bases from J, the junction kept 5 bases outside the gene matches. This CDR3 is 16 amino acids long. Here the CDR3 reads CASSSGLAGVPYEQYF. The CDR3, as DNA: TGCGCCAGCAGCTCCGGACTAGCGGGAGTCCCCTACGAGCAGTACTTC.

The V and J genes are TRBV18 and TRBJ2-5; the D gene is possibly TRBD2 (7 bases). Per the germline V gene, CDR1 is KGHSH and CDR2 is LQKENI. Trimming left V 2 bases short and J 4 bases short, with 17 bases between. The length of the CDR3 is 16 residues. Here the CDR3 DNA reads TGTGCCAGCTCACCAGGACGGGGGGCGCTCAGAGAGACCCAGTACTTC. Its protein is CASSPGRGALRETQYF. The whole variable domain, remainder taken from reference TRBV18 and TRBJ2-5, is NAGVMQNPRHLVRRRGQEARLRCSPMKGHSHVYWYRQLPEEGLKFMVYLQKENIIDESGMPKERFSAEFPKEGPSILRIQQVVRGDSAAYFCASSPGRGALRETQYFGPGTRLLVL.

The chain uses TRBV28 and TRBJ1-4; 8 bases fit TRBD1. In germline, CDR1 is MDHEN, CDR2 SYDVKM. This CDR3 is built from 14 residues. Trimming removed 5 bases from V and 8 bases from J; junction bases left unmatched: 7. This chain's CDR3 is CASSPGQGGEKLFF. The CDR3 DNA sequence: TGTGCCAGCAGTCCAGGACAGGGTGGGGAAAAACTGTTTTTT.

The chain combines TRBV27 with TRBJ2-2, with TRBD2 as a possible D gene (5 bases). Germline CDR1 and CDR2: MNHEY and SMNVEV (reference sequence). V lost 3 bases and J 7 bases, leaving 12 bases between the germline ends. This CDR3 has 14 residues. CDR3 DNA sequence: TGTGCCAGCAGTTTCAAGTCCGGGATCGGGGAGCTGTTTTTT. Translated, it gives CASSFKSGIGELFF.

The rearrangement uses TRBV27 and TRBJ2-7; 10 bases match TRBD2. Germline V CDR1 and CDR2: MNHEY, SMNVEV (reference sequence). The junction had 11 bases not matched to a gene; V was cut back by 4 bases and J by 2 bases. The CDR3 extends over 17 amino acids. CDR3 residues: CASSSHGTSGIPYEQYF. For the CDR3, the DNA is TGTGCCAGCAGTTCCCACGGAACTAGCGGGATTCCCTACGAGCAGTACTTC.

The V call is TRBV9, the J call TRBJ2-3, with TRBD1 identical over 10 bases. V was clipped by 4 bases and J by 4 bases; unmatched bases: 12. This CDR3 is 17 amino acids long. Per the germline V gene, CDR1 is SGDLS and CDR2 is YYNGEE. CDR3 nucleotides: TGTGCCAGCAGCCCAGGTCCCCCGGGACAGGGGTCAGATACGCAGTATTTT. This encodes CASSPGPPGQGSDTQYF.

There are a few counts of this clone. V and J are TRBV19 and TRBJ1-3, with 7 bases that match TRBD1. V lost 3 bases and J lost 7; bases outside the gene matches: 3. Germline lookup yields CDR1 LNHDA and CDR2 SQIVND (reference sequence). CDR3 length: 13 amino acids. For the CDR3, the DNA is TGTGCCAGTAGTATCGAGGGGGCGAACACCATATATTTT. Encoded protein: CASSIEGANTIYF.

The chain recombines TRBV27 with TRBJ1-1; 7 nucleotides line up with TRBD1. This CDR3 has 14 residues. Germline CDR1 MNHEY, CDR2 SMNVEV (reference sequence). The J segment lost 4 bases and the V segment lost 5 bases, leaving 7 bases of the junction unmatched. The CDR3 DNA follows: TGTGCCAGCAGTCTCGCGACAGGGTTCACTGAAGCTTTCTTT. Residues: CASSLATGFTEAFF.

The V call is TRBV7-2, the J call TRBJ2-7; 11 bases are a match to TRBD2. The V and J ends lost 5 bases and 7 bases, in that order; junction bases with no gene match: 22. The CDR3 contains 19 residues. Germline V CDR1 and CDR2: SGHTA, FQGNSA. The chain's CDR3 is CASSPGGGLAGGLRREQYF. The CDR3 nucleotides are TGTGCCAGCAGCCCAGGAGGCGGTCTAGCGGGAGGCCTGCGTCGGGAGCAGTACTTC.

The rearrangement joins TRBV6-5 to TRBJ1-2; 8 positions agree with TRBD1. This CDR3 is 15 amino acids long. The germline V gene encodes CDR1 MNHEY and CDR2 SVGAGI. After removal of 4 bases from V and 8 bases from J, the junction contained 12 bases not matched to a gene. CDR3 in DNA: TGTGCCAGCAGTTTCGAAGGAAGGACAGGGCAAGGCTACACCTTC. Translated, it gives CASSFEGRTGQGYTF.

The rearrangement joins TRBV18 to TRBJ2-7; D gene unclear. The CDR3 length is 12 residues. Germline V gives CDR1 KGHSH, CDR2 LQKENI. V lost 3 bases and J lost 3, with 6 bases in between. The CDR3 loop is CASSPHSYEQYF. The CDR3 DNA sequence: TGTGCCAGCTCACCTCACAGCTACGAGCAGTACTTC.

CDR3 nucleotides: TGTGCCAGCAGCCAATACAGGGGGCCCTATGGCTACACCTTC. Its protein product is CASSQYRGPYGYTF. V gene TRBV14 combines with J gene TRBJ1-2, with TRBD1 matching 9 bases. V shed 2 bases and J 4 bases; nucleotides not matched to a gene: 2. The CDR3 consists of 14 residues. Per the germline V gene, CDR1 is SGHDN and CDR2 is FVKESK.

This clone has only one observation. The genes are TRBV5-1 and TRBJ2-1, with 9 nucleotides matching TRBD2. The V and J ends lost 5 bases and 10 bases, in that order; junction bases with no gene match: 13. From germline, CDR1 is SGHRS and CDR2 YFSETQ. The CDR3 has 15 amino acids. The CDR3 coding sequence is TGCGCCAGCAGTGGGCAGTCGGTAGCGGGAGAAGAGCAGTTCTTC. Its protein product is CASSGQSVAGEEQFF.

By share of the sample, this clone is medium-sized. The chain uses TRBV6-1 and TRBJ1-5; 8 bases agree with TRBD1. This CDR3 contains 14 residues. CDR1 is MNHNS, CDR2 SASEGT, per germline. Trimming cost V 2 bases and J 7 bases; bases outside gene matches: 4. CDR3 in amino acids: CASSEWTGHQPQHF. CDR3 nucleotide sequence: TGTGCCAGCAGTGAATGGACAGGGCACCAGCCCCAGCATTTT.

V is TRBV11-2 and J is TRBJ2-7; TRBD2 matches 7 bases. Germline trimming cut 0 bases from V and 0 bases from J; bases unmatched to any gene: 8. The CDR3 spans 17 residues. CDR1 is SGHAT and CDR2 is FQNNGV in the germline V gene. This CDR3 reads CASSLDLASGGSYEQYF. The CDR3 nucleotides are TGTGCCAGCAGCTTAGATTTAGCTAGCGGCGGCTCCTACGAGCAGTACTTC.

This chain joins TRBV28 and TRBJ1-2; D uncertain. There are 14 residues in the CDR3. Per the germline V gene, CDR1 is MDHEN and CDR2 is SYDVKM. The germline V and J ends were trimmed by 7 bases and 1 base, with 13 bases remaining between them. Written as DNA, the CDR3 is TGTGCCAGCATAGAGGGAAGGGTTAACTATGGCTACACCTTC. This translates into CASIEGRVNYGYTF.

This clone was found once. V gene TRBV11-3 combines with J gene TRBJ2-2; possibly TRBD1 for D (6 bases). The CDR3 is made up of 14 amino acids. Trimming cost V 0 bases and J 6 bases, with 8 bases left between them. CDR1 and CDR2 (germline): SGHNT, YENEEA. CDR3 sequence: CASSLDEGAGELFF. The DNA of the CDR3 is TGTGCCAGCAGCTTAGACGAGGGGGCCGGGGAGCTGTTTTTT.

The chain carries TRBV19 and TRBJ2-1, with no clear D. CDR1 and CDR2 (germline): LNHDA, SQIVND (reference sequence). This CDR3 is built from 12 residues. V was cut by 5 bases and J by 5 bases, with 7 bases left in between. The CDR3 DNA sequence: TGTGCCAGTAGTGGCAGGAACAATGAGCAGTTCTTC. Its translation: CASSGRNNEQFF.